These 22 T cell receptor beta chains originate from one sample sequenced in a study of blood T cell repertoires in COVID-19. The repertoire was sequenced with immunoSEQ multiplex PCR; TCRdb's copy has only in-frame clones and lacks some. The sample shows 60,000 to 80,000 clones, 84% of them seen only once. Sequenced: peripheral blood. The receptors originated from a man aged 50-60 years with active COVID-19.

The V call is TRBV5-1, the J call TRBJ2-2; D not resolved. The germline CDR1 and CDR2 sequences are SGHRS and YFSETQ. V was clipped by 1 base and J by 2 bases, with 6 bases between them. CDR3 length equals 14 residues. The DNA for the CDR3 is TGCGCCAGCAGCTTGTCCAGTAACACCGGGGAGCTGTTTTTT. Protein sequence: CASSLSSNTGELFF.

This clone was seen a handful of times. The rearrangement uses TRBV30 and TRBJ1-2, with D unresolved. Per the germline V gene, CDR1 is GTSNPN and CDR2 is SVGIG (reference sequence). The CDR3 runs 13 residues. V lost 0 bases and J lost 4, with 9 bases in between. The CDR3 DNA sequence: TGTGCCTGGAGTGTTCGACAATCCTATGGCTACACCTTC. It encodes CAWSVRQSYGYTF.

The CDR3 sequence is CASSTRKWPLAANTGELFF. The DNA of the CDR3 is TGTGCCAGCAGCACACGAAAGTGGCCTCTAGCGGCGAACACCGGGGAGCTGTTTTTT. The chain employs TRBV11-2 and TRBJ2-2, with 7 bases matching TRBD2. Germline assignment: CDR1 SGHAT and CDR2 FQNNGV. The V and J ends lost 5 bases and 0 bases, in that order; junction bases with no gene match: 15. The CDR3 contains 19 residues.

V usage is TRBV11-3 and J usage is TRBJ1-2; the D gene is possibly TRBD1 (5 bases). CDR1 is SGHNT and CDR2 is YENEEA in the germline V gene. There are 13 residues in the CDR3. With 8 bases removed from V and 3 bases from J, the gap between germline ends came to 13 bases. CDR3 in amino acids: CASGRQIYYGYTF. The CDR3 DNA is TGTGCCAGCGGGCGACAGATTTACTATGGCTACACCTTC.

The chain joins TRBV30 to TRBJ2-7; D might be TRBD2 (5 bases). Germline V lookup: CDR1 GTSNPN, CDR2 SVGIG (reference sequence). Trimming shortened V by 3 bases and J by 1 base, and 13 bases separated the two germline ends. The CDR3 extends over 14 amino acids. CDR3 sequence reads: CAWRAGPDSYEQYF. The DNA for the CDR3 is TGTGCCTGGAGGGCGGGTCCCGATTCCTACGAGCAGTACTTC. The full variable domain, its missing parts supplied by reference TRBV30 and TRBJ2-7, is SQTIHQWPATLVQPVGSPLSLECTVEGTSNPNLYWYRQAAGRGLQLLFYSVGIGQISSEVPQNLSASRPQDRQFILSSKKLLLSDSGFYLCAWRAGPDSYEQYFGPGTRLTVT.

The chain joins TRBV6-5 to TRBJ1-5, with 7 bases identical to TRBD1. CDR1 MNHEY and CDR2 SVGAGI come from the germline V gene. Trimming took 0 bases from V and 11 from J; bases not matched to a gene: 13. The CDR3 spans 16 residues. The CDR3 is CASSYSRVGGLWAQHF. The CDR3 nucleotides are TGTGCCAGCAGTTACTCGAGGGTAGGGGGCCTTTGGGCCCAGCATTTT.

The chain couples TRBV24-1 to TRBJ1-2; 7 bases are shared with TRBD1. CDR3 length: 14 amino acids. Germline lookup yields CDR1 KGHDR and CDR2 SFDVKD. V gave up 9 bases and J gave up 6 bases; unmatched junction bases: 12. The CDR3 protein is CATPSRQGVHGYTF. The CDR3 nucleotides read TGTGCCACCCCCTCCAGACAGGGAGTCCATGGCTACACCTTC.

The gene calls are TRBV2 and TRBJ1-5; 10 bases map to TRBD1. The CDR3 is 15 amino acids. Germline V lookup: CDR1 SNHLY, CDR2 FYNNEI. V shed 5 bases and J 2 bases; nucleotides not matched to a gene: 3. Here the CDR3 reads CASSRQGAGNQPQHF. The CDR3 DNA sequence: TGTGCCAGCAGTAGACAGGGGGCGGGCAATCAGCCCCAGCATTTT.

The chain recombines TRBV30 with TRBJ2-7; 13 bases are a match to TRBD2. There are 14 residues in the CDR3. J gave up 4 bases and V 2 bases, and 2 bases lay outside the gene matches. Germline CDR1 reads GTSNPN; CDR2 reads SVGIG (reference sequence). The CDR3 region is CAWSILAGGYEQYF. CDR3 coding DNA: TGTGCCTGGAGTATACTAGCGGGAGGGTACGAGCAGTACTTC.

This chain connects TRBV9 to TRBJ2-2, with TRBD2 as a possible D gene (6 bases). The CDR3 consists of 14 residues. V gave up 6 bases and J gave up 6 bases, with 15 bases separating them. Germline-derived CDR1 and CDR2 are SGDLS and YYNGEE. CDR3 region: CASNRASESGELFF. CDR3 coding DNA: TGTGCCAGCAATCGAGCTAGCGAATCCGGGGAGCTGTTTTTT.

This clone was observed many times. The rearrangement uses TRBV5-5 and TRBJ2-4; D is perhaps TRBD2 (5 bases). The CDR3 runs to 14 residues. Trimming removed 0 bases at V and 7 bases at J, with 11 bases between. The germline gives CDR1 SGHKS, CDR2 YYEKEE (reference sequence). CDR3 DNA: TGTGCCAGCAGCTTGGTAGGAGGAAAGAACATTCAGTACTTC. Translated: CASSLVGGKNIQYF.

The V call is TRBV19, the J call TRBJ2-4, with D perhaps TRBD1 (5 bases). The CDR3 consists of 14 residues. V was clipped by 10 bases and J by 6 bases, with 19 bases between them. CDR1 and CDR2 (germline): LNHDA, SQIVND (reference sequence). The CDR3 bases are TGTGCCACTCACTCAGGGTCAGCCTTAAACATTCAGTACTTC. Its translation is CATHSGSALNIQYF.

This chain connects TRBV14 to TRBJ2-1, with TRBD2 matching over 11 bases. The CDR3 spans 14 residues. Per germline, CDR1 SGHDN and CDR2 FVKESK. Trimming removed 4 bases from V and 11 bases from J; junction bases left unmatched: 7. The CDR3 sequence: CASSPTSGANKQFF. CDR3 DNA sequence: TGTGCCAGCAGCCCGACTAGCGGGGCGAATAAGCAGTTCTTC.

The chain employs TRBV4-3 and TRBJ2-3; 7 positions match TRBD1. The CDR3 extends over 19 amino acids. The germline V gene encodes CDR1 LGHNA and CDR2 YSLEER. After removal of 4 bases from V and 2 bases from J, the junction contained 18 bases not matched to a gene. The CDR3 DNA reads TGCGCCAGCAGCCCCACGCGATCAGGGGGATTGCCTTACACAGATACGCAGTATTTT. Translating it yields CASSPTRSGGLPYTDTQYF.

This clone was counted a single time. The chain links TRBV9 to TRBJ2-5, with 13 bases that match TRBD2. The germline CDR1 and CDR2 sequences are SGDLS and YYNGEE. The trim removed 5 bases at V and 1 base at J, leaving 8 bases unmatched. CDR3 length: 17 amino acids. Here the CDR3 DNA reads TGTGCCAGCAGTGCGTCACTAGCGGGAGGGGGCCAAGAGACCCAGTACTTC. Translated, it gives CASSASLAGGGQETQYF. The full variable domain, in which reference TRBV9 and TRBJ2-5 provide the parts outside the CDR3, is DSGVTQTPKHLITATGQRVTLRCSPRSGDLSVYWYQQSLDQGLQFLIQYYNGEERAKGNILERFSAQQFPDLHSELNLSSLELGDSALYFCASSASLAGGGQETQYFGPGTRLLVL.

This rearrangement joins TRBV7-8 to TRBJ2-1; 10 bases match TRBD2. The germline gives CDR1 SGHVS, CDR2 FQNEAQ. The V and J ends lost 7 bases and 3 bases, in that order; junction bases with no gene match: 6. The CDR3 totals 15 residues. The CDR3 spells CASTRAGGGYNEQFF. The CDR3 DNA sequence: TGTGCCAGCACCCGAGCGGGGGGGGGCTACAATGAGCAGTTCTTC. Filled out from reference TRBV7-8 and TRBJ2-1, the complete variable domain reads GAGVSQSPRYKVAKRGQDVALRCDPISGHVSLFWYQQALGQGPEFLTYFQNEAQLDKSGLPSDRFFAERPEGSVSTLKIQRTQQEDSAVYLCASTRAGGGYNEQFFGPGTRLTVL.

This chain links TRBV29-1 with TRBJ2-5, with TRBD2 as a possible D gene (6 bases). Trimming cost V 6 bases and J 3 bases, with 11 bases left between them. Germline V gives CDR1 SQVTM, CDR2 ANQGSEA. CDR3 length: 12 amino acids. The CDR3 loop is CSVLWGEETQYF. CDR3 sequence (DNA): TGCAGCGTCCTGTGGGGGGAAGAGACCCAGTACTTC.

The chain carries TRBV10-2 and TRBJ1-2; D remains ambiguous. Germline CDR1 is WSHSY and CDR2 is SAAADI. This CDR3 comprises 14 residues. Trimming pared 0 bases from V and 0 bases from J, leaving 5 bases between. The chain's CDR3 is CASSESQSNYGYTF. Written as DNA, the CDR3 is TGCGCCAGCAGTGAGTCCCAGTCTAACTATGGCTACACCTTC.

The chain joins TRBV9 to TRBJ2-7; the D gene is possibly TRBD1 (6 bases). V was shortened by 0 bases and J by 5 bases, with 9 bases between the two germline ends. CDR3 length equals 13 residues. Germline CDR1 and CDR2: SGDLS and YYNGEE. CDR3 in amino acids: CASSVGGGDEQYF. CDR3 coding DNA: TGTGCCAGCAGCGTAGGAGGGGGTGACGAGCAGTACTTC.

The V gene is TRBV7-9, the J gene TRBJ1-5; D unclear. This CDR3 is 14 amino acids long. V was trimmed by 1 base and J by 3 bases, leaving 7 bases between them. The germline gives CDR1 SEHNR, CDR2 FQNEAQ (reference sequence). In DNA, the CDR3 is TGTGCCAGCAGCTTAGAACGCGACAATCAGCCCCAGCATTTT. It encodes CASSLERDNQPQHF.

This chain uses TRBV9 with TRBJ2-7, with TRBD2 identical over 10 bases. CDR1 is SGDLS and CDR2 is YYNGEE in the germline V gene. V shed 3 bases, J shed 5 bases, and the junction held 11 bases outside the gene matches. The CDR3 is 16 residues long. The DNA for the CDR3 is TGTGCCAGCAGCGCTCGGACGGGACTAGCGACTGACGAGCAGTACTTC. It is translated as CASSARTGLATDEQYF.

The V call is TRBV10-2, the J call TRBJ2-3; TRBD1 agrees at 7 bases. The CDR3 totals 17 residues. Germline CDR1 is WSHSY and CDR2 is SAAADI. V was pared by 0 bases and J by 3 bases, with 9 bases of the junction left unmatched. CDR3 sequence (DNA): TGCGCCAGCAGTGAGTCCCCCCAAGGGGGCGTTACAGATACGCAGTATTTT. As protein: CASSESPQGGVTDTQYF.